These 4 T cell receptor beta chains were all obtained from the same sample, sequenced in a study of OX40 agonist ivuxolimab in advanced cancers. Assay used: immunoSEQ multiplex PCR; TCRdb lists only in-frame clones, some missing. In the table there are roughly 59,000 clones, approximately 87% of which are singletons. This specimen consisted of CD4+ or CD8+ T cells sorted from blood, obtained in a trial of the OX40 agonist ivuxolimab. These receptors originate from an adult with an advanced solid tumor such as melanoma, head and neck, liver or kidney cancer.

This chain uses TRBV27 with TRBJ2-6; D is perhaps TRBD1 or TRBD2 (5 bases each). V lost 8 bases and J 0 bases, leaving 5 bases between the germline ends. Looked up from germline, CDR1 is MNHEY and CDR2 is SMNVEV (reference sequence). The CDR3 totals 13 residues. In DNA, the CDR3 is TGTGCCAGCGGGACCTCTGGGGCCAACGTCCTGACTTTC. Its protein product is CASGTSGANVLTF.

This clone was counted only a few times. The gene calls are TRBV18 and TRBJ2-1; 10 bases line up with TRBD2. Germline assignment: CDR1 KGHSH and CDR2 LQKENI. The CDR3 extends over 15 amino acids. Trimming removed 3 bases from V and 8 bases from J; junction bases left unmatched: 7. The CDR3, as DNA: TGTGCCAGCTCACCGACTAGCGGGTCTATCGATGAGCAGTTCTTC. Translated: CASSPTSGSIDEQFF.

V usage is TRBV7-2 and J usage is TRBJ2-5; D perhaps matches TRBD1 (7 bases). Germline V CDR1 and CDR2: SGHTA, FQGNSA. Trimming stripped 5 bases from V and 5 bases from J, with 15 bases between. CDR3 length: 14 amino acids. The CDR3 DNA reads as TGTGCCAGCAGCCGTCGGACAGGAGGGGAGACCCAGTACTTC. Its protein is CASSRRTGGETQYF.

The chain is built from TRBV7-2 and TRBJ1-1; D gene uncertain. V was shortened by 1 base and J by 2 bases, with 8 bases between the two germline ends. The CDR3 sequence is 14 residues long. Germline V lookup: CDR1 SGHTA, CDR2 FQGNSA. CDR3 sequence (DNA): TGTGCCAGCAGCTTAGATGGGAGTAACACTGAAGCTTTCTTT. This gives the protein CASSLDGSNTEAFF.